The rows below give T cell receptor beta chains drawn from one sample of a study of blood T cell repertoires in COVID-19. Here immunoSEQ multiplex PCR was the method, and the copy in TCRdb shows in-frame clones only, minus some. The sample holds 65,000 to 85,000 clones, more than 80% seen once. Sequenced: peripheral blood. These receptors were taken from a man aged 45-60 years with acute or convalescent COVID-19. Both conserved end residues are trimmed from each CDR3.

V	J	CDR3
TRBV19	TRBJ1-3	ASSIVRTALFSGNTIY
TRBV4-2	TRBJ1-5	ASSQDQDRGNQPQH
TRBV30	TRBJ2-3	AWSAPIKLAGGPVDNTQY
TRBV19	TRBJ1-5	ASSFQVNQPQH
TRBV11-2	TRBJ2-3	ASSLRRRLAASTDTQY
TRBV18	TRBJ1-5	ASSPNSNQPQH
TRBV7-2	TRBJ1-1	ASSSARGLLRAF
TRBV6-6	TRBJ1-3	ASSRQGKSSSSGNTIY
TRBV27	TRBJ2-1	ASSPGSGGIPFSSYNEQF
TRBV24-1	TRBJ1-2	ATSDPGQGDGYT
TRBV19	TRBJ2-3	ASSMRASSTDTQY
TRBV27	TRBJ2-1	ASSTRLAGGSYNEQF
TRBV19	TRBJ2-7	ASSPRQGNEQY
TRBV27	TRBJ1-6	ASRWQNNNSPLH
TRBV3-1/TRBV3-2	TRBJ2-1	ASSKQISGRVVEQF
TRBV2	TRBJ2-1	AIKDYNSYNEQF
TRBV27	TRBJ1-1	ASRDGQKSLRGTEAF
TRBV28	TRBJ2-1	ATTGALYNEQF
TRBV18	TRBJ2-4	ASSPRQGSQAKNIQY
TRBV5-4	TRBJ1-1	ASSTGQTNTEAF
TRBV6-5	TRBJ1-6	ASRRTGISPLH
TRBV20-1	TRBJ1-4	SARASKLF
TRBV7-9	TRBJ2-6	ASSNRVGPGANVLT
TRBV18	TRBJ2-3	ASSPNRDTQY
TRBV18	TRBJ1-5	ASSPGGAQQPQH
TRBV25-1	TRBJ2-3	ASSEQGITDTQY
TRBV5-1	TRBJ1-4	ASSTEANEKLF
TRBV19	TRBJ1-1	ATMEGGPNTEAF
TRBV4-3	TRBJ2-2	ASSQDWYRGSTGELF
TRBV9	TRBJ2-3	ASSPDTDTQY
TRBV28	TRBJ1-5	ASSSYTGGMGNQPQH
TRBV4-1	TRBJ2-7	ASSAIPGGAASYSYEQY
TRBV19	TRBJ2-4	ASSIQLTGLIQY
TRBV6-2/TRBV6-3	TRBJ1-1	ASSYPLSTEAF
TRBV2	TRBJ1-3	ASSEVPELDSGNTIY
TRBV27	TRBJ2-7	ASSPGLAGYEQY
TRBV4-3	TRBJ1-4	ASSHQYRDRASTNEKLF
TRBV6-1	TRBJ2-2	ASSEPGENTGELF
TRBV5-4	TRBJ2-5	ASSKNHGSEETQY
TRBV28	TRBJ1-2	ASQTSRDRGNYGYT
TRBV6-5	TRBJ1-2	ASIRQALNYGYT
TRBV10-3	TRBJ1-5	AISESGGNRVNQPQH
TRBV6-5	TRBJ2-5	ASSYGTGWETQY
TRBV9	TRBJ2-1	ASSVVQAGIREQF
TRBV28	TRBJ2-3	ASSFGADTQY
TRBV29-1	TRBJ1-1	SVEEIWGVRTEAF
TRBV18	TRBJ2-5	ASSPGTGGKSETQY
TRBV7-2	TRBJ2-7	ASRMGGQSYEQY
TRBV7-2	TRBJ2-7	ASSLAQSYEQY
TRBV5-5	TRBJ2-2	ASSRQGDGELF
TRBV4-3	TRBJ2-2	ASSQVQGHTGELF
TRBV6-1	TRBJ2-7	ASSGARTGGLYEQY
TRBV19	TRBJ1-5	ASSVGQVGEQPQH